This T cell receptor (beta chain) stems from a study of patients and donors after allogeneic stem cell transplantation. The CDR3 length is 15 residues. Trimming cost V 1 base and J 7 bases, with 11 bases left between them. Germline V gene sequence: CDR1 MGHRA, CDR2 YSYEKL. Using its own MiXCR run on the RT-PCR reads, TCRdb lists one record per CDR3 protein. The table lists approximately 210,000 distinct CDR3 sequences, around two fifths of them singletons. Material: blood, either unsorted or a sorted T cell fraction (not recorded which). The source of this sequence is a human donor who was either an allogeneic HSCT recipient or a stem cell or donor lymphocyte infusion donor (not recorded which). It is not recorded whose cells these are; they may come from a transplant donor. The chain combines TRBV4-1 with TRBJ1-6; D gene ambiguous. This CDR3 is CASSQATLQNSPLHF. The CDR3, as DNA: TGCGCCAGCAGCCAAGCGACACTGCAGAATTCACCCCTCCACTTT.